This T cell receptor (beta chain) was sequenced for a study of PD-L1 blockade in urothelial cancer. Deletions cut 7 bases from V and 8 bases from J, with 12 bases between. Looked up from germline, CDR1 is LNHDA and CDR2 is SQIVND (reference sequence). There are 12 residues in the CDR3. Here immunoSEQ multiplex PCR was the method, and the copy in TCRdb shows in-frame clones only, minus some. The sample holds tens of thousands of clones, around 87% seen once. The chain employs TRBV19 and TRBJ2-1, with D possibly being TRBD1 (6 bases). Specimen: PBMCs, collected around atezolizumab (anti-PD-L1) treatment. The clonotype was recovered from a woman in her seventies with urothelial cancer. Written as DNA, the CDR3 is TGTGCCAGTATAGGACAGTTCTATGAGCAGTTCTTC. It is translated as CASIGQFYEQFF.